This TCR beta chain was observed in a study of blood T cell repertoires in COVID-19. Clones were sequenced by immunoSEQ multiplex PCR, and TCRdb holds only the in-frame ones, with some missing. The data show 35,000 to 45,000 clones, about 90% seen once. Germline V CDR1 and CDR2: SGHVS, FNYEAQ. The V segment lost 5 bases and the J segment 7 bases; nucleotides outside the gene matches: 10. The CDR3 has 14 amino acids. The chain combines TRBV7-6 with TRBJ1-2; 7 nucleotides agree with TRBD1. This clonotype was obtained from an elderly woman with acute or convalescent COVID-19. The sample comprised peripheral blood. CDR3 sequence: CASSPGATGVGYTF. CDR3 DNA: TGTGCCAGCAGCCCCGGGGCAACAGGGGTTGGCTACACCTTC.